Shown below are 31 T cell receptor beta chains from a single sample sequenced in a study of early T cells in non-severe SARS-CoV-2 infection (dated by TCRdb to the early 2020s). Library prep was done by 5' RACE. Instrument used: NextSeq 500. TCRdb applied fastp at Q25 and MiXCR to the public reads, then kept only in-frame beta chains. Identical CDR3 proteins give one entry, which carries the most common genes and DNA. The sample profile shows fewer than 85,000 distinct CDR3 sequences; approximately 15% of them were found once. The ten largest clones add up to about 1.5% of the sample. The material sequenced was whole blood. These receptors were taken from an adult who was a healthcare worker with PCR-confirmed SARS-CoV-2 infection or an uninfected control (not recorded which).

The chain is built from TRBV30 and TRBJ1-5, with D uncertain. Per the germline V gene, CDR1 is GTSNPN and CDR2 is SVGIG (reference sequence). V was cut by 1 base and J by 4 bases, with 8 bases left in between. The CDR3 consists of 13 residues. CDR3 in DNA: TGTGCCTGGAGTGAGGCCCCAAATCAGCCCCAGCATTTT. Translated, it gives CAWSEAPNQPQHF.

This clonotype was detected ten times or more. The chain has TRBV6-5 and TRBJ1-2; TRBD1 might be the D (5 bases). The CDR3 runs 14 residues. In germline, CDR1 is MNHEY, CDR2 SVGAGI. The V gene lost 7 bases and the J gene lost 2 bases, with 14 bases spanning the gap. CDR3 in amino acids: CASTRGSGNYGYTF. For the CDR3, the DNA is TGTGCCAGCACTCGGGGCTCCGGCAACTATGGCTACACCTTC.

In its sample, this clonotype was seen many times. This chain joins TRBV6-4 and TRBJ2-3; a possible D gene is TRBD1 (5 bases). The CDR3 is 15 amino acids. The V end lost 3 bases, the J end lost 2 bases, and 12 bases lay between the germline ends. The germline gives CDR1 MRHNA, CDR2 SNTAGT. The CDR3 DNA reads as TGTGCCAGCAGTGAAAGCAGGGCACCCACAGATACGCAGTATTTT. It is translated as CASSESRAPTDTQYF.

This clonotype was counted ten times or more. The gene calls are TRBV12-5 and TRBJ1-2; no firm D call. This CDR3 is 15 amino acids long. Germline CDR1 is LGHNT and CDR2 is FRNRAP. V lost 5 bases and J lost 4, with 17 bases in between. CDR3 bases: TGTGCTAGTGGTCCAAACAGAGAAACTATCTATGGCTACACCTTC. This translates into CASGPNRETIYGYTF. Using reference TRBV12-5 and TRBJ1-2 for the parts outside the CDR3, the full variable domain is DARVTQTPRHKVTEMGQEVTMRCQPILGHNTVFWYRQTMMQGLELLAYFRNRAPLDDSGMPKDRFSAEMPDATLATLKIQPSEPRDSAVYFCASGPNRETIYGYTFGSGTRLTVV.

The chain combines TRBV7-9 with TRBJ2-3; D is unclear. The V gene's germline CDR1 is SEHNR and CDR2 FQNEAQ (reference sequence). The V gene lost 5 bases and the J gene lost 4 bases, with 19 bases spanning the gap. CDR3 length: 16 amino acids. The CDR3 region is CASSPVVPSGADTQYF. DNA of the CDR3: TGTGCCAGCAGCCCCGTAGTTCCGTCTGGCGCAGATACGCAGTATTTT.

This clonotype was seen many times. The DNA for the CDR3 is TGTGCCAGCAGTTACCCGAGAGGACAGGTGAACACTGAAGCTTTCTTT. This sequence encodes CASSYPRGQVNTEAFF. The genes are TRBV6-6 and TRBJ1-1; 7 bases align to TRBD1. From germline, CDR1 is MNHNY and CDR2 SVGAGI (reference sequence). The CDR3 is 16 residues long. V lost 2 bases and J lost 0; bases outside the gene matches: 6.

The chain links TRBV28 to TRBJ2-7; 8 positions agree with TRBD1. Germline V gives CDR1 MDHEN, CDR2 SYDVKM. This CDR3 is built from 16 residues. V was clipped by 6 bases and J by 5 bases; unmatched bases: 15. CDR3 DNA: TGTGCCAGCAGCCCCCTCTTCATGGGACAGGTCCACGAGCAGTACTTC. Encoded protein: CASSPLFMGQVHEQYF.

This clonotype was detected a few times. The rearrangement uses TRBV5-1 and TRBJ2-7; 11 bases are shared with TRBD1. Unmatched junction bases numbered 7, after V lost 5 bases and J lost 6 bases. This CDR3 has 14 amino acids. Germline V gene lookup returns CDR1 SGHRS and CDR2 YFSETQ. The CDR3 nucleotides read TGCGCCAGCAGACCCCCCGGGACAGGGGGCGAGCAGTACTTC. The encoded protein is CASRPPGTGGEQYF.

This clonotype was found a few times. This chain links TRBV19 with TRBJ2-1; D remains unclear. The germline V gene encodes CDR1 LNHDA and CDR2 SQIVND (reference sequence). This CDR3 contains 12 residues. Trimming took off 7 bases at V and 7 bases at J, with 11 bases between the two ends. The CDR3 sequence is CASNDPRNEQFF. CDR3 in DNA: TGTGCCAGTAACGATCCGCGGAATGAGCAGTTCTTC.

V usage is TRBV10-3 and J usage is TRBJ1-1; no definite D call. The CDR3 sequence is 13 residues long. Per germline, CDR1 ENHRY and CDR2 SYGVKD. Between the trimmed V and J ends, which lost 11 bases and 4 bases, there was a span of 17 bases. The CDR3 coding sequence is TGTGCCGCCCAGGAATTTGAGGGCACTGAAGCTTTCTTT. Translation gives CAAQEFEGTEAFF.

This clonotype was picked up many times. The V and J genes are TRBV19 and TRBJ1-2, with D unresolved. Trimming stripped 6 bases from V and 2 bases from J, with 16 bases between. The CDR3 is made up of 15 amino acids. Germline CDR1 and CDR2: LNHDA and SQIVND (reference sequence). The CDR3 reads CASSPGQYPNYGYTF. CDR3 bases: TGTGCCAGTAGCCCCGGCCAGTACCCGAACTATGGCTACACCTTC.

The V and J genes are TRBV6-2 or TRBV6-3 and TRBJ2-7; D is unresolved. The CDR3 totals 16 residues. CDR1 is MNHEY and CDR2 is SVGEGT in the germline V gene. The V gene lost 0 bases and the J gene lost 2 bases, with 14 bases spanning the gap. The CDR3, as DNA: TGTGCCAGCAGTTACTCCCTGCGGACCGTAGCCTACGAGCAGTACTTC. As protein: CASSYSLRTVAYEQYF.

This clonotype occurred many times. The chain is built from TRBV11-2 and TRBJ2-1; TRBD2 aligns across 8 bases. CDR1 SGHAT and CDR2 FQNNGV come from the germline V gene. The CDR3 is 15 amino acids. The V gene end was trimmed by 5 bases and the J gene end by 3 bases; junction bases not matched to a gene: 6. The CDR3 here is CASSPRGGVYNEQFF. The CDR3 DNA reads TGTGCCAGCAGCCCACGGGGGGGAGTCTACAATGAGCAGTTCTTC.

This clonotype was detected a few times. The gene calls are TRBV18 and TRBJ2-1; D uncertain. CDR1 and CDR2 from the germline V gene are KGHSH and LQKENI. Trimming stripped 0 bases from V and 0 bases from J, with 9 bases between. The CDR3 consists of 16 residues. CDR3 nucleotides: TGTGCCAGCTCACCACCTCGATGGAGCTCCTACAATGAGCAGTTCTTC. Translating gives CASSPPRWSSYNEQFF.

The chain joins TRBV29-1 to TRBJ2-5, with a weak D call TRBD2 (6 bases). This CDR3 spans 14 amino acids. The V end was cut by 5 bases, the J end by 5 bases, with 18 bases between. Germline CDR1 is SQVTM and CDR2 is ANQGSEA. The CDR3 DNA follows: TGCAGCGTTTCCTCCGGGACTGGGTGGGAGACCCAGTACTTC. This sequence encodes CSVSSGTGWETQYF.

This clonotype was recorded many times. CDR3 DNA sequence: TGCAGTGCTCAGGCAGGCGCCTACGAGCAGTACTTC. It specifies CSAQAGAYEQYF. The rearrangement joins TRBV20-1 to TRBJ2-7; no firm D call. The CDR3 is 12 residues long. Trimming shortened V by 5 bases and J by 2 bases, and 10 bases separated the two germline ends. Germline-derived CDR1 and CDR2 are DFQATT and SNEGSKA (reference sequence).

In its sample, this clonotype was seen many times. This chain joins TRBV3-1 and TRBJ2-2; D may correspond to TRBD1 or TRBD2 (6 bases each). The germline CDR1 and CDR2 sequences are LGHDT and YNNKEL (reference sequence). Trimming cost V 8 bases and J 4 bases, with 11 bases left between them. This CDR3 is built from 13 residues. CDR3 bases: TGTGCCAGCGGGGGGCGGCTCACCGGGGAGCTGTTTTTT. Its protein product is CASGGRLTGELFF.

This rearrangement joins TRBV28 to TRBJ2-5; D unclear. Germline V gives CDR1 MDHEN, CDR2 SYDVKM. The CDR3 is 11 amino acids. V was cut by 5 bases and J by 4 bases, with 5 bases left in between. The CDR3 sequence is CASSATETQYF. CDR3 nucleotides: TGTGCCAGCAGTGCGACAGAGACCCAGTACTTC.

Concerning this clonotype itself: The CDR3 does not close with the conserved phenylalanine or tryptophan, likely indicating a read error. The chain combines TRBV5-1 with TRBJ2-3; D ambiguous. Germline values: CDR1 SGHRS, CDR2 YFSETQ. CDR3 length: 13 amino acids. Between the trimmed V and J ends, which lost 0 bases and 6 bases, there was a span of 8 bases. CDR3 DNA sequence: TGCGCCAGCAGCTTGGGCCTGGGGGATACGCAGTATTAT. Encoded protein: CASSLGLGDTQYY.

The table lists this clonotype with a few counts. The chain combines TRBV11-2 with TRBJ2-7, with 8 positions matching TRBD1. In germline, CDR1 is SGHAT, CDR2 FQNNGV. CDR3 size: 17 residues. After removal of 5 bases from V and 5 bases from J, the junction contained 17 bases not matched to a gene. This chain's CDR3 is CASSPTVWDRKKHEQYF. CDR3 DNA sequence: TGTGCCAGCAGCCCGACCGTTTGGGACAGGAAAAAGCACGAGCAGTACTTC. The full variable domain, completed using reference TRBV11-2 and TRBJ2-7, is EAGVAQSPRYKIIEKRQSVAFWCNPISGHATLYWYQQILGQGPKLLIQFQNNGVVDDSQLPKDRFSAERLKGVDSTLKIQPAKLEDSAVYLCASSPTVWDRKKHEQYFGPGTRLTVT.

At least ten counts were recorded for this clonotype. The chain couples TRBV7-2 to TRBJ2-7; 7 bases fit TRBD1. V trimming: 3 bases; J trimming: 5 bases; junction bases outside the gene matches: 4. CDR1 and CDR2 (germline): SGHTA, FQGNSA. CDR3 length: 13 residues. DNA for the CDR3: TGTGCCAGCAGCTTGGAACAGGGGAACGAGCAGTACTTC. It codes for CASSLEQGNEQYF.

In this sample, this clonotype turned up many times. The chain is built from TRBV2 and TRBJ1-2, with D possibly being TRBD1 (5 bases). The CDR3 has 15 residues. Germline values: CDR1 SNHLY, CDR2 FYNNEI. Trimming pared 4 bases from V and 1 base from J, leaving 13 bases between. The CDR3 DNA reads TGTGCCAGCAGTGTGGAAGGGGAGAGTAACTATGGCTACACCTTC. This sequence encodes CASSVEGESNYGYTF.

This clonotype was recorded many times. The V call is TRBV7-3, the J call TRBJ2-1; 7 nucleotides agree with TRBD1. Germline CDR1 SGHTA, CDR2 FQGTGA. CDR3 length: 15 residues. The V segment lost 4 bases and the J segment 1 base; nucleotides outside the gene matches: 4. CDR3 loop: CASSSAGGSYNEQFF. Here the CDR3 DNA reads TGTGCCAGCAGCTCCGCAGGGGGATCCTACAATGAGCAGTTCTTC.

This chain links TRBV2 with TRBJ2-7; TRBD1 aligns across 9 bases. V was clipped by 8 bases and J by 3 bases; unmatched bases: 11. Germline loops: CDR1 SNHLY, CDR2 FYNNEI. This CDR3 region has 15 residues. The DNA for the CDR3 is TGTGCCAGCCTGGCGACCGGGACAGGGAGCTACGAGCAGTACTTC. This codes for CASLATGTGSYEQYF.

This clonotype was counted many times. The gene calls are TRBV13 and TRBJ1-4, with D perhaps TRBD1 (5 bases). Germline loops: CDR1 PRHDT, CDR2 FYEKMQ (reference sequence). The CDR3 runs 16 residues. The V end was cut by 1 base, the J end by 1 base, with 10 bases between. The CDR3, as DNA: TGTGCCAGCAGCTTAGCCGCGGGGGAAACTAATGAAAAACTGTTTTTT. It is translated as CASSLAAGETNEKLFF.

The chain couples TRBV2 to TRBJ1-2, with D hard to call. V dropped 7 bases and J dropped 4 bases, with 10 bases sitting between them. The CDR3 extends over 12 amino acids. Germline CDR1 SNHLY, CDR2 FYNNEI. CDR3 loop: CASTSQSYGYTF. CDR3 DNA sequence: TGTGCCAGCACGTCCCAGAGCTATGGCTACACCTTC.

This clonotype was seen ten or more times. The chain carries TRBV20-1 and TRBJ2-1; a possible D gene is TRBD1 (6 bases). V lost 2 bases and J 7 bases, leaving 18 bases between the germline ends. Germline V CDR1 and CDR2: DFQATT, SNEGSKA (reference sequence). The CDR3 is 15 amino acids. DNA of the CDR3: TGCAGTGCTAGAACTACTGGGGAAGGGGGTAATGAGCAGTTCTTC. Protein: CSARTTGEGGNEQFF.

This clonotype has only a few counts. The chain recombines TRBV5-1 with TRBJ2-7, with 7 bases that match TRBD1. The CDR3 totals 14 residues. The germline gives CDR1 SGHRS, CDR2 YFSETQ. The trim removed 9 bases at V and 1 base at J, leaving 10 bases unmatched. In nucleotides, the CDR3 is TGCGCCACGTCACAGGGGCCGAGTTCCTACGAGCAGTACTTC. Protein: CATSQGPSSYEQYF.

The chain links TRBV29-1 to TRBJ1-2; D might be TRBD1 (6 bases). The CDR3 runs 11 residues. Germline V gene sequence: CDR1 SQVTM, CDR2 ANQGSEA. V lost 6 bases and J 4 bases, leaving 9 bases between the germline ends. CDR3 bases: TGCAGCGTCGGACAGTTCTATGGCTACACCTTC. Translated: CSVGQFYGYTF.

This clonotype was counted a few times. This chain joins TRBV20-1 and TRBJ2-2; 8 positions agree with TRBD2. CDR3 size: 14 residues. Germline assignment: CDR1 DFQATT and CDR2 SNEGSKA (reference sequence). V lost 6 bases to trimming and J lost 5 bases; unmatched junction nucleotides: 8. The CDR3 spells CSADSGGLTGELFF. CDR3 coding DNA: TGCAGTGCCGACTCGGGGGGGCTGACCGGGGAGCTGTTTTTT.

The V call is TRBV4-3, the J call TRBJ2-1, with 10 bases identical to TRBD1. This CDR3 has 16 amino acids. The V segment lost 6 bases and the J segment 3 bases; nucleotides outside the gene matches: 8. The germline V gene has CDR1 LGHNA and CDR2 YSLEER. The CDR3 nucleotides read TGCGCCAGCAGATTTTCGACAGGGGGCTTCTACAATGAGCAGTTCTTC. This sequence encodes CASRFSTGGFYNEQFF.